Listed here are 17 T cell receptor beta chains from one sample, sequenced in a study of shared T cell receptors in the human thymus. This table comes from immunoSEQ multiplex PCR, and its TCRdb copy is limited to in-frame clones, with some not included. The data show about 730,000 clones, around 85% seen once. These data are also associated with another study on human thymus T cells.

Sequencing input: thymocytes. The receptors were gathered from a girl under three years old with a congenital heart defect.

This CDR3 reads CASSKGVRAYEQYF. DNA of the CDR3: TGTGCCAGCAGCAAGGGGGTAAGGGCCTACGAGCAGTACTTC. The chain is built from TRBV6-6 and TRBJ2-7; D perhaps matches TRBD1 (6 bases). Trimming cost V 6 bases and J 2 bases, with 14 bases left between them. This CDR3 comprises 14 residues. Per germline, CDR1 MNHNY and CDR2 SVGAGI (reference sequence).

This chain joins TRBV13 and TRBJ1-2, with D tentatively TRBD1 (6 bases). The germline V gene encodes CDR1 PRHDT and CDR2 FYEKMQ (reference sequence). This CDR3 is 15 amino acids long. Trimming stripped 4 bases from V and 6 bases from J, with 18 bases between. CDR3 nucleotide sequence: TGTGCCAGCAGCTCTGGACAGCCCTTAAGGGATGGCTACACCTTC. Translation: CASSSGQPLRDGYTF.

The CDR3 DNA sequence: TGTGCCAGCAGCCCTTGGGGGGTTTCGGGGGAGCAGTACTTC. Protein sequence: CASSPWGVSGEQYF. The V gene is TRBV13, the J gene TRBJ2-7, with D tentatively TRBD2 (6 bases). Per the germline V gene, CDR1 is PRHDT and CDR2 is FYEKMQ (reference sequence). The CDR3 loop spans 14 amino acids. Between the trimmed V and J ends, which lost 5 bases and 7 bases, there was a span of 18 bases.

The genes are TRBV27 and TRBJ1-6; 7 nucleotides match TRBD1. The CDR3 consists of 16 residues. With 3 bases clipped from V and 3 bases from J, the junction kept 5 bases outside the gene matches. Germline V gives CDR1 MNHEY, CDR2 SMNVEV (reference sequence). CDR3 residues: CASSFTGAHYNSPLHF. CDR3 nucleotide sequence: TGTGCCAGCAGTTTCACAGGGGCTCACTATAATTCACCCCTCCACTTT.

The chain employs TRBV27 and TRBJ2-1, with 12 bases lining up with TRBD2. The trim removed 5 bases at V and 6 bases at J, leaving 11 bases unmatched. Germline CDR1 is MNHEY and CDR2 is SMNVEV (reference sequence). The CDR3 extends over 17 amino acids. This chain's CDR3 is CASSPSALAGGLNEQFF. Here the CDR3 DNA reads TGTGCCAGCAGTCCGTCAGCTCTAGCGGGGGGGCTCAATGAGCAGTTCTTC.

The chain combines TRBV28 with TRBJ1-3; tentatively, D is TRBD1 (5 bases). With 3 bases removed from V and 0 bases from J, the gap between germline ends came to 18 bases. The germline gives CDR1 MDHEN, CDR2 SYDVKM. The CDR3 covers 18 residues. CDR3 bases: TGTGCCAGCAGTTTCAACGACAGACCCACCCTCTCTGGAAACACCATATATTTT. It codes for CASSFNDRPTLSGNTIYF.

The rearrangement links TRBV28 to TRBJ1-1; D is uncertain. CDR3 length: 16 amino acids. The V gene lost 5 bases and the J gene lost 0 bases, with 16 bases spanning the gap. CDR1 and CDR2 from the germline V gene are MDHEN and SYDVKM. The CDR3 DNA sequence: TGTGCCAGCAGTCCAAACACAAGTCACATGAACACTGAAGCTTTCTTT. Its translation: CASSPNTSHMNTEAFF. Based on the CDR3 plus reference TRBV28 and TRBJ1-1, the full variable domain is DVKVTQSSRYLVKRTGEKVFLECVQDMDHENMFWYRQDPGLGLRLIYFSYDVKMKEKGDIPEGYSVSREKKERFSLILESASTNQTSMYLCASSPNTSHMNTEAFFGQGTRLTVV.

The chain uses TRBV28 and TRBJ1-2; TRBD1 agrees at 10 bases. Per the germline V gene, CDR1 is MDHEN and CDR2 is SYDVKM. The CDR3 sequence is 15 residues long. The J segment lost 4 bases and the V segment lost 4 bases, leaving 6 bases of the junction unmatched. CDR3 sequence reads: CASSSGRTGGYGYTF. The CDR3 bases are TGTGCCAGCAGTTCTGGTCGGACAGGGGGCTATGGCTACACCTTC.

The chain links TRBV6-5 to TRBJ1-5; TRBD1 is a possible D gene (6 bases). The V end lost 4 bases, the J end lost 4 bases, and 17 bases lay between the germline ends. The CDR3 covers 16 residues. CDR1 MNHEY and CDR2 SVGAGI come from the germline V gene. CDR3: CASSCGGGQPNQPQHF. The CDR3 DNA reads TGTGCCAGCAGTTGTGGGGGGGGGCAACCTAATCAGCCCCAGCATTTT.

The chain combines TRBV7-4 with TRBJ1-6; possible D gene TRBD1, 5 bases. This CDR3 has 15 amino acids. CDR1 is SGHVT and CDR2 is SQSDAQ in the germline V gene. V was trimmed by 1 base and J by 13 bases, leaving 17 bases between them. Here the CDR3 DNA reads TGTGCCAGCAGCTTAGGGGGGGACGCCCGGGCGCCCCTCCACTTT. Translated, it gives CASSLGGDARAPLHF.

This rearrangement joins TRBV7-9 to TRBJ1-2, with D possibly being TRBD1 (5 bases). The CDR3 loop spans 15 amino acids. Germline V lookup: CDR1 SEHNR, CDR2 FQNEAQ (reference sequence). With 6 bases removed from V and 4 bases from J, the gap between germline ends came to 18 bases. The CDR3 protein is CASRDDSVKPYGYTF. CDR3 bases: TGTGCCAGCAGGGACGACAGTGTCAAACCCTATGGCTACACCTTC.

The V and J genes are TRBV5-4 and TRBJ2-1, with TRBD2 matching over 8 bases. CDR3 size: 15 residues. Germline V CDR1 and CDR2: SGHNT, YYREEE (reference sequence). With 4 bases clipped from V and 9 bases from J, the junction kept 12 bases outside the gene matches. CDR3 sequence reads: CASSGTSGGLAEQFF. The CDR3 nucleotides are TGTGCCAGCAGCGGAACTTCGGGGGGGCTGGCTGAGCAGTTCTTC.

The V gene is TRBV19, the J gene TRBJ1-2; D is unclear. The CDR3 consists of 14 residues. CDR1 and CDR2 (germline): LNHDA, SQIVND (reference sequence). V shed 3 bases and J shed 8 bases, with 16 bases lying between them. CDR3 DNA: TGTGCCAGTAGTATTCTGTGGGGTTTAGCGGGCTACACCTTC. Amino acids: CASSILWGLAGYTF.

The CDR3 nucleotides read TGTGCCAGCAGCCAAGCTAAAGTCGGGAGTTATGGCTACACCTTC. It encodes CASSQAKVGSYGYTF. The rearrangement uses TRBV14 and TRBJ1-2, with unresolved D. This CDR3 is 15 amino acids long. Trimming cost V 1 base and J 5 bases, with 14 bases left between them. CDR1 and CDR2 from the germline V gene are SGHDN and FVKESK.

The chain recombines TRBV16 with TRBJ2-7, with 12 positions matching TRBD1. V shed 1 base, J shed 1 base, and the junction held 8 bases outside the gene matches. The CDR3 totals 18 residues. The V gene's germline CDR1 is KGHSY and CDR2 FQNENV. CDR3 residues: CASSQWGGQGAWSYEQYF. Written as DNA, the CDR3 is TGTGCCAGCAGCCAATGGGGGGGACAGGGGGCATGGTCCTACGAGCAGTACTTC. Together with reference TRBV16 and TRBJ2-7, the CDR3 gives the full variable domain: GEEVAQTPKHLVRGEGQKAKLYCAPIKGHSYVFWYQQVLKNEFKFLISFQNENVFDETGMPKERFSAKCLPNSPCSLEIQATKLEDSAVYFCASSQWGGQGAWSYEQYFGPGTRLTVT.

The chain combines TRBV7-9 with TRBJ1-1, with 10 bases aligning to TRBD1. CDR1 is SEHNR and CDR2 is FQNEAQ in the germline V gene (reference sequence). The V segment lost 6 bases and the J segment 6 bases; nucleotides outside the gene matches: 7. The CDR3 covers 14 residues. The CDR3 DNA reads TGTGCCAGCAGAGGGACAGGGGCAGGGGCTGAAGCTTTCTTT. Translation: CASRGTGAGAEAFF.

This sequence joins TRBV29-1 and TRBJ2-5, with 9 bases lining up with TRBD2. Germline V lookup: CDR1 SQVTM, CDR2 ANQGSEA. The CDR3 consists of 13 residues. The J segment lost 5 bases and the V segment lost 8 bases, leaving 9 bases of the junction unmatched. This chain's CDR3 is CSIERGVDETQYF. The CDR3 DNA is TGCAGCATAGAGCGGGGGGTGGATGAGACCCAGTACTTC.